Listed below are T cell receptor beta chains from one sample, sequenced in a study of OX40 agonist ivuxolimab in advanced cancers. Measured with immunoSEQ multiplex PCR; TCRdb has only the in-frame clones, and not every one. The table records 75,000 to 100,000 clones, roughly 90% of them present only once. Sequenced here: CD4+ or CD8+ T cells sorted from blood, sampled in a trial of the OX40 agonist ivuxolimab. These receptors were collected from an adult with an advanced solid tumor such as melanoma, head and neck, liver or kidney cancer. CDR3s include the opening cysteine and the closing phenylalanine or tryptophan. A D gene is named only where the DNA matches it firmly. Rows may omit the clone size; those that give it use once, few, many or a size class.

CDR3: CASSPRVPANTGELFF
DNA: TGTGCCAGCTCACCACGGGTACCGGCGAACACCGGGGAGCTGTTTTTT
size: -
J: TRBJ2-2
V: TRBV18
D: -

CDR3: CASSYSARGISYEQYF
DNA: TGTGCCAGCAGTTACTCGGCCAGGGGAATCAGCTACGAGCAGTACTTC
size: -
J: TRBJ2-7
V: TRBV6-6
D: -

CDR3: CASSFTGDTSYGYTF
DNA: TGTGCCAGCAGTTTCACCGGGGACACAAGCTATGGCTACACCTTC
size: -
J: TRBJ1-2
V: TRBV27
D: -

CDR3: CASSSGGGDYGYTF
DNA: TGTGCCAGCAGTTCCGGGGGGGGTGATTATGGCTACACCTTC
size: -
J: TRBJ1-2
V: TRBV6-5
D: -

CDR3: CAWRKTGWRNTEAFF
DNA: TGTGCCTGGAGGAAGACAGGGTGGAGGAACACTGAAGCTTTCTTT
size: -
J: TRBJ1-1
V: TRBV30
D: TRBD1

CDR3: CASIRTETSTDTQYF
DNA: TGTGCCAGCATACGGACAGAAACTAGCACAGATACGCAGTATTTT
size: -
J: TRBJ2-3
V: TRBV7-8
D: -

CDR3: CASSEVLAGSKQFF
DNA: TGTGCCAGCAGTGAGGTACTAGCGGGGTCCAAGCAGTTCTTC
size: -
J: TRBJ2-1
V: TRBV2
D: TRBD2

CDR3: CASRVAGGGTDTQYF
DNA: TGCGCCAGCAGGGTGGCGGGAGGTGGGACAGATACGCAGTATTTT
size: -
J: TRBJ2-3
V: TRBV4-1
D: TRBD2

CDR3: CASSGAVRGYGYTF
DNA: TGTGCCAGTAGCGGGGCGGTCCGGGGCTATGGCTACACCTTC
size: -
J: TRBJ1-2
V: TRBV19
D: -

CDR3: CASSSGQRYGYTF
DNA: TGTGCCAGCAGCTCCGGACAGCGCTATGGCTACACCTTC
size: -
J: TRBJ1-2
V: TRBV5-4
D: -

CDR3: CASSRGGTYEQYF
DNA: TGTGCCAGCAGTAGAGGGGGAACCTACGAGCAGTACTTC
size: -
J: TRBJ2-7
V: TRBV28
D: -

CDR3: CASRVAGSYTDTQYF
DNA: TGTGCCAGCAGGGTAGCGGGATCCTACACAGATACGCAGTATTTT
size: -
J: TRBJ2-3
V: TRBV21-1
D: -

CDR3: CASSLKGSHSYEQYF
DNA: TGTGCCAGCAGCTTAAAAGGGTCCCACTCCTACGAGCAGTACTTC
size: once
J: TRBJ2-7
V: TRBV7-2
D: -

CDR3: CASLHQSSYEQYF
DNA: TGTGCCAGCCTACATCAAAGCTCCTACGAGCAGTACTTC
size: -
J: TRBJ2-7
V: TRBV11-2
D: -

CDR3: CAISGGQAEYNSPLHF
DNA: TGTGCCATCAGTGGGGGACAGGCGGAGTATAATTCACCCCTCCACTTT
size: -
J: TRBJ1-6
V: TRBV10-3
D: TRBD1

CDR3: CASRVPGHPYNEQFF
DNA: TGTGCCAGCAGGGTTCCGGGACACCCCTACAATGAGCAGTTCTTC
size: -
J: TRBJ2-1
V: TRBV5-8
D: -

CDR3: CASSYEGINYGYTF
DNA: TGTGCCAGCAGTTACGAAGGAATTAACTATGGCTACACCTTC
size: -
J: TRBJ1-2
V: TRBV6-5
D: -

CDR3: CASSVAADTYEQYF
DNA: TGTGCCAGCAGCGTAGCAGCTGATACCTACGAGCAGTACTTC
size: -
J: TRBJ2-7
V: TRBV9
D: -

CDR3: CASSPGTGFIYEQFF
DNA: TGTGCCAGCAGCCCAGGGACAGGGTTTATATATGAGCAGTTCTTC
size: -
J: TRBJ2-1
V: TRBV6-1
D: TRBD1

CDR3: CASREKAREQFF
DNA: TGTGCCAGCAGAGAAAAGGCGCGTGAGCAGTTCTTC
size: -
J: TRBJ2-1
V: TRBV28
D: -

CDR3: CASSRQKNTGELFF
DNA: TGTGCCAGCAGTCGACAGAAGAACACCGGGGAGCTGTTTTTT
size: -
J: TRBJ2-2
V: TRBV6-5
D: -

CDR3: CASSSYLRGNQPQHF
DNA: TGTGCCAGCAGTTCCTACCTCAGGGGCAATCAGCCCCAGCATTTT
size: once
J: TRBJ1-5
V: TRBV28
D: -

CDR3: CASSQSLYEQYF
DNA: TGTGCCAGCAGCCAGTCCCTCTACGAGCAGTACTTC
size: once
J: TRBJ2-7
V: TRBV14
D: -

CDR3: CASSPGGSNEKLFF
DNA: TGTGCTAGCAGCCCGGGGGGCTCTAATGAAAAACTGTTTTTT
size: -
J: TRBJ1-4
V: TRBV7-7
D: -

CDR3: CASSLTGGTQYF
DNA: TGTGCCAGCAGCCTTACAGGGGGCACGCAGTATTTT
size: -
J: TRBJ2-3
V: TRBV5-5
D: TRBD1

CDR3: CASSGNLREPQHF
DNA: TGTGCCAGTAGTGGGAACTTAAGGGAGCCCCAGCATTTT
size: -
J: TRBJ1-5
V: TRBV19
D: -

CDR3: CASSPAGNTIYF
DNA: TGTGCCAGCAGCCCGGCTGGAAACACCATATATTTT
size: -
J: TRBJ1-3
V: TRBV9
D: -

CDR3: CASSRSILADSYNEQFF
DNA: TGTGCCAGCAGCCGATCCATACTAGCAGACTCCTACAATGAGCAGTTCTTC
size: -
J: TRBJ2-1
V: TRBV4-2
D: -

CDR3: CAWSVGSGNYNEQFF
DNA: TGTGCCTGGAGTGTAGGCAGCGGGAACTACAATGAGCAGTTCTTC
size: -
J: TRBJ2-1
V: TRBV30
D: TRBD2

CDR3: CASSRLYGAGGKETQYF
DNA: TGTGCCAGCAGCCGCCTCTACGGGGCAGGGGGCAAGGAGACCCAGTACTTC
size: -
J: TRBJ2-5
V: TRBV7-2
D: TRBD1

CDR3: CASSSGLAGGQETQYF
DNA: TGTGCCAGCAGTTCGGGACTAGCGGGAGGTCAAGAGACCCAGTACTTC
size: few
J: TRBJ2-5
V: TRBV28
D: TRBD2

CDR3: CASSQDSGGNQPQHF
DNA: TGTGCCAGCAGCCAAGATTCCGGTGGCAATCAGCCCCAGCATTTT
size: -
J: TRBJ1-5
V: TRBV4-2
D: -

CDR3: CASSFRRDEKLFF
DNA: TGTGCCAGCAGTTTTAGAAGGGATGAAAAACTGTTTTTT
size: -
J: TRBJ1-4
V: TRBV27
D: -

CDR3: CASSLVSGNTEAFF
DNA: TGCGCCAGCAGCTTGGTATCCGGGAACACTGAAGCTTTCTTT
size: -
J: TRBJ1-1
V: TRBV5-1
D: -

CDR3: CASTKGGSSDTQYF
DNA: TGTGCCAGCACCAAGGGGGGCTCCTCAGATACGCAGTATTTT
size: once
J: TRBJ2-3
V: TRBV7-2
D: -

CDR3: CASSAQGGDTEAFF
DNA: TGTGCCAGCAGCGCTCAGGGTGGGGACACTGAAGCTTTCTTT
size: -
J: TRBJ1-1
V: TRBV7-8
D: -

CDR3: CASSLGTGGRGQPQHF
DNA: TGCGCCAGCAGCTTGGGCACAGGGGGCCGGGGTCAGCCCCAGCATTTT
size: -
J: TRBJ1-5
V: TRBV5-1
D: TRBD1

CDR3: CASSYRDSTPYEQYF
DNA: TGTGCCAGCAGTTACAGGGACTCAACTCCCTACGAGCAGTACTTC
size: -
J: TRBJ2-7
V: TRBV7-2
D: -

CDR3: CASSEDLWGYTF
DNA: TGTGCCAGCAGTGAGGACCTTTGGGGCTACACCTTC
size: -
J: TRBJ1-2
V: TRBV25-1
D: -

CDR3: CASTQIGANVLTF
DNA: TGTGCCAGCACCCAGATAGGGGCCAACGTCCTGACTTTC
size: -
J: TRBJ2-6
V: TRBV6-6
D: -

CDR3: CASGPNTGELFF
DNA: TGTGCCAGCGGACCGAACACCGGGGAGCTGTTTTTT
size: -
J: TRBJ2-2
V: TRBV9
D: -

CDR3: CASSLGAGVADTQYF
DNA: TGTGCCAGCAGTTTGGGGGCAGGGGTTGCAGATACGCAGTATTTT
size: -
J: TRBJ2-3
V: TRBV6-5
D: -

CDR3: CASSLWEGYTF
DNA: TGTGCCAGCAGCTTGTGGGAAGGCTACACCTTC
size: -
J: TRBJ1-2
V: TRBV5-5
D: -

CDR3: CASRQRRDGTSGYNEQFF
DNA: TGTGCCAGCAGGCAGCGGAGAGACGGGACTAGCGGCTACAATGAGCAGTTCTTC
size: -
J: TRBJ2-1
V: TRBV28
D: TRBD2

CDR3: CACLRTVSGNTIYF
DNA: TGTGCCTGCCTTAGGACGGTCTCTGGAAACACCATATATTTT
size: once
J: TRBJ1-3
V: TRBV30
D: -

CDR3: CASSLGIGGVEYEQYF
DNA: TGCGCCAGCAGCTTGGGTATTGGAGGGGTCGAGTACGAGCAGTACTTC
size: -
J: TRBJ2-7
V: TRBV5-1
D: -

CDR3: CASSRREADTQYF
DNA: TGTGCCAGCAGTCGGCGGGAGGCAGATACGCAGTATTTT
size: -
J: TRBJ2-3
V: TRBV6-5
D: TRBD2

CDR3: CASTRTRPFPPTDTQYF
DNA: TGTGCCAGCACCAGGACTAGACCATTCCCCCCCACAGATACGCAGTATTTT
size: -
J: TRBJ2-3
V: TRBV2
D: TRBD2

CDR3: CATSRDRGWDEKLFF
DNA: TGTGCCACCAGCAGAGACAGGGGTTGGGATGAAAAACTGTTTTTT
size: -
J: TRBJ1-4
V: TRBV15
D: -

CDR3: CASSETHPNPNYGYTF
DNA: TGTGCCAGCAGCGAAACTCACCCGAACCCAAACTATGGCTACACCTTC
size: -
J: TRBJ1-2
V: TRBV5-8
D: -

CDR3: CAETRSSYNEQFF
DNA: TGTGCCGAAACCCGTAGCTCCTACAATGAGCAGTTCTTC
size: -
J: TRBJ2-1
V: TRBV7-9
D: -

CDR3: CASRVHSNQPQHF
DNA: TGTGCCAGCAGGGTACATAGCAATCAGCCCCAGCATTTT
size: -
J: TRBJ1-5
V: TRBV6-1
D: -

CDR3: CASSLVYGNTGELFF
DNA: TGTGCCAGCAGCTTGGTTTACGGGAACACCGGGGAGCTGTTTTTT
size: -
J: TRBJ2-2
V: TRBV5-4
D: -

CDR3: CASSVGTPWEEQYF
DNA: TGTGCCAGTAGTGTAGGTACTCCTTGGGAAGAGCAGTACTTC
size: once
J: TRBJ2-7
V: TRBV19
D: -

CDR3: CASSPQGALPDEQYF
DNA: TGTGCCAGCAGTCCTCAGGGGGCGCTTCCGGACGAGCAGTACTTC
size: once
J: TRBJ2-7
V: TRBV28
D: TRBD1

CDR3: CATSRAQGSYNEQFF
DNA: TGTGCCACCAGCAGAGCACAGGGCTCCTACAATGAGCAGTTCTTC
size: -
J: TRBJ2-1
V: TRBV15
D: -

CDR3: CASSLEVVYEQYF
DNA: TGTGCCAGCAGCTTAGAGGTTGTATACGAGCAGTACTTC
size: -
J: TRBJ2-7
V: TRBV11-3
D: -

CDR3: CASRRTSGRVEQFF
DNA: TGTGCCAGCAGGCGGACTAGCGGGAGGGTCGAACAGTTCTTC
size: once
J: TRBJ2-1
V: TRBV6-5
D: TRBD2

CDR3: CASSRSGTGVRSSYNEQFF
DNA: TGTGCCAGCAGCAGATCCGGGACAGGGGTACGGAGCTCCTACAATGAGCAGTTCTTC
size: -
J: TRBJ2-1
V: TRBV7-2
D: TRBD1

CDR3: CASSLNRDREAFF
DNA: TGTGCCAGCAGTCTAAACCGGGACAGAGAAGCTTTCTTT
size: many
J: TRBJ1-1
V: TRBV2
D: TRBD1